This T cell receptor beta chain is from a study of vaccination and CD4 T cells after COVID-19. General study points: Convalescent patients saw a median 86.3% of their reactive clones show up only after vaccination.

CDR1 is SEHNR and CDR2 is FQNEAQ in the germline V gene (reference sequence). Between the trimmed V and J ends, which lost 0 bases and 4 bases, there was a span of 18 bases. The CDR3 is 17 amino acids. CD4+ T cells that had been cultured provided DNA sequenced with the Oncomine TCR Beta short-read assay. A single record per CDR3 protein comes from TCRdb applying MiXCR to the PCR reads. Of about 14,000 distinct CDR3 sequences in the sample, 35% to 55% were seen once. A note on this clonotype: Its antigen remains unknown.

As for treatment: approximately nine-day PBMC culture with coronavirus spike peptide pools or control peptides (ViraFEST assay). ViraFEST stimulated the growth of antigen-specific T cells using peptide pools and subsequently profiled their TCRs by sequencing. This TCR was recovered from a human donor who had recovered from COVID-19. The J gene is TRBJ1-2, the V gene TRBV7-9, with D possibly TRBD1 on 5 matching bases. The sequenced sample was CD4+ T cells from blood, cultured in vitro. For the CDR3, the DNA is TGTGCCAGCAGCTTAGCGGGACCTCGGGAGGTGGGCTATGGCTACACCTTC. Residues: CASSLAGPREVGYGYTF.